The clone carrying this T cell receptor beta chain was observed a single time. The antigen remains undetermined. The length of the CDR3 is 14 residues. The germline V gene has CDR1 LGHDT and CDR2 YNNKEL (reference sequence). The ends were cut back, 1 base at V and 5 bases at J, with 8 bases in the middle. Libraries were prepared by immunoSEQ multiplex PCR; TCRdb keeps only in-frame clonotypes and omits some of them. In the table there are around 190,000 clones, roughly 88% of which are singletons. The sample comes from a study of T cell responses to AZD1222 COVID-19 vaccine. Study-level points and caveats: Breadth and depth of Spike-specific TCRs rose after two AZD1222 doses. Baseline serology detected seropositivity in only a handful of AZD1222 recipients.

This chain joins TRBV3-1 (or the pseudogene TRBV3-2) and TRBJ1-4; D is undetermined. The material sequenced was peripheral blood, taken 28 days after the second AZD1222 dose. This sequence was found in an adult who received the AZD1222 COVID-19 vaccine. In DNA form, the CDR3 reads TGTGCCAGCAGCCAAGTCCCGGGGAATGAAAAACTGTTTTTT. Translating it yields CASSQVPGNEKLFF.